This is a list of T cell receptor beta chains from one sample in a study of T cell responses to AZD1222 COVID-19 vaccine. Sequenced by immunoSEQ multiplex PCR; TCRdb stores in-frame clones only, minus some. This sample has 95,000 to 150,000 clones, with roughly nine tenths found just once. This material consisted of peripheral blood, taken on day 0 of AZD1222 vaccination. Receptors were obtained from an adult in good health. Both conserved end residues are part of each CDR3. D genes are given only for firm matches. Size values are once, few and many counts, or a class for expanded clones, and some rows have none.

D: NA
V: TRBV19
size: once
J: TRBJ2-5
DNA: TGTGCCAGTAGTATTGCGGTCGGGGAGACCCAGTACTTC
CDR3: CASSIAVGETQYF

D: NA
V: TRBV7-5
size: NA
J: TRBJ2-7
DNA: TGTGTCAGAAGACAGACACTAGCTCCCGGCTACGAGCAGTACTTC
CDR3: CVRRQTLAPGYEQYF

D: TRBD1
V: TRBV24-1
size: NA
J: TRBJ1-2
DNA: TGTGCCACCAGTGATTCGGCGGACAGGCGAAATAACTATGGCTACACCTTC
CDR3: CATSDSADRRNNYGYTF

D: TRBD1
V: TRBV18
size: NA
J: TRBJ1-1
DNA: TGTGCCAGCTCACCTCTGAATCGTCGGGACAGGGGATACACTGAAGCTTTCTTT
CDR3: CASSPLNRRDRGYTEAFF

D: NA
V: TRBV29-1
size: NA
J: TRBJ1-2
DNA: TGCAGCGTTGAGGTGGGGTCCTATGGCTACACCTTC
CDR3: CSVEVGSYGYTF

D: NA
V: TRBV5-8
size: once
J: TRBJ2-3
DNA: TGTGCCAGCAGCTTGGTATTGAGTGGGGCAGATACGCAGTATTTT
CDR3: CASSLVLSGADTQYF

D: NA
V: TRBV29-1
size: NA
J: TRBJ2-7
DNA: TGCAGCGGAATAACCGTGGCAGGCGCCTACGAGCAGTACTTC
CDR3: CSGITVAGAYEQYF

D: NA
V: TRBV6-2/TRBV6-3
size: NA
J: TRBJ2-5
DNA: TGTGCCAGCAGTTACCGGGGAAGGGAGACCCAGTACTTC
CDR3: CASSYRGRETQYF

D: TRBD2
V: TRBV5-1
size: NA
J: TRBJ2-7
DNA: TGCGCCAGCAGCTTGATCGAGCGGGGGGTATACGAGCAGTACTTC
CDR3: CASSLIERGVYEQYF

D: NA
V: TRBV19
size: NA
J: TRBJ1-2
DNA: TGTGCCAGTACCTTGGACGGATTCTATGGCTACACCTTC
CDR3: CASTLDGFYGYTF

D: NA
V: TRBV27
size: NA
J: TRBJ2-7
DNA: TGTGCCAGCAGTTTTCGGGCGAGCTCCTACGAGCAGTACTTC
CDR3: CASSFRASSYEQYF

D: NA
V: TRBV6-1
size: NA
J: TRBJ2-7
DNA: TGTGCCAGCAGTGAGATTCGCCACGAGCAGTACTTC
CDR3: CASSEIRHEQYF

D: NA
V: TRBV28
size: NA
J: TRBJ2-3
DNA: TGTGCCAGCGCTCAGGCGTCTACAGATACGCAGTATTTT
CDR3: CASAQASTDTQYF

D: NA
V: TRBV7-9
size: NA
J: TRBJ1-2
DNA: TGTGCCAGCAGCCTGGGGGGATATGGCTACACCTTC
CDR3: CASSLGGYGYTF

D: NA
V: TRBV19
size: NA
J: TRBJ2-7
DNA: TGTGCCAGTAGTATAGATTCCCGCGGAGCCTACGAGCAGTACTTC
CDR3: CASSIDSRGAYEQYF

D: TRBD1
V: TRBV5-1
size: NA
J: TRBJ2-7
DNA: TGCGCCAGCAGCTTCCAGGGACAGTTATCCTACGAGCAGTACTTC
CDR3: CASSFQGQLSYEQYF

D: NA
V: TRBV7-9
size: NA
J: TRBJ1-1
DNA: TGTGCCAGCAGCTTAGCGCCCTGGGGGTCTGAAGCTTTCTTT
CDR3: CASSLAPWGSEAFF

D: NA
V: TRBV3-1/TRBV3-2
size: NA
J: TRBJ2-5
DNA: TGTGCCAGCAGCCAAGAGGGGGCGCGAGGAGAGACCCAGTACTTC
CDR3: CASSQEGARGETQYF

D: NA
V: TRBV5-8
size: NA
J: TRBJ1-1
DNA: TGTGCCAGCAGCTTGGGTACATATCAGAACACTGAAGCTTTCTTT
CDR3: CASSLGTYQNTEAFF

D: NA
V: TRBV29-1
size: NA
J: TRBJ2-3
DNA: TGCAGCGCCCAGGTGTTGGGGTACACAGATACGCAGTATTTT
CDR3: CSAQVLGYTDTQYF

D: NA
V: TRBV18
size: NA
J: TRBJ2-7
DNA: TGTGCCAGCTCACCACCAGATTCCTACGAGCAGTACTTC
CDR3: CASSPPDSYEQYF

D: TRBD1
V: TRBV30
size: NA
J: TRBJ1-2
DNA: TGTGCCTGGAGTGTACGAGGGACAGCCTATGGCTACACCTTC
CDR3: CAWSVRGTAYGYTF

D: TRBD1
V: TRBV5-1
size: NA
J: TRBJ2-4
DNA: TGCGCCAGCAGCCTACTGGGACAGGGGAAAAACATTCAGTACTTC
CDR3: CASSLLGQGKNIQYF

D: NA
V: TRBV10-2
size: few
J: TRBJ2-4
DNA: TGCGCCAGCAGTGAAAACAGGGTGATATCGGGGTCGGCGTACTTC
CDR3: CASSENRVISGSAYF

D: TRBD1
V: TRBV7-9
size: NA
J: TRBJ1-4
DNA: TGTGCCAGCAGCTTTGGACAGGCCCCCCGAGAACTGTTTTTT
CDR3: CASSFGQAPRELFF

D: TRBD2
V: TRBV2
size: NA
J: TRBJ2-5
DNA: TGTGCCAGCAGTGGGACTAGCGGGGGAGGAGAGGGCCAGTACTTC
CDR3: CASSGTSGGGEGQYF

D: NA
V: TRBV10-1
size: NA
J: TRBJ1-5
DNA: TGCGCCAGCAGTGAGAACCCCAATCAGCCCCAGCATTTT
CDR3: CASSENPNQPQHF

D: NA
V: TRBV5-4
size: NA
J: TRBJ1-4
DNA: TGTGCCAGCAGCTTGGAGGGGAGTTGGGAAAAACTGTTTTTT
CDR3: CASSLEGSWEKLFF

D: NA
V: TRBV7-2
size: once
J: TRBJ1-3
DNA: TGTGCCAGCAGCTTAGGGCGGACCCGCTCTGGAAACACCATATATTTT
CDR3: CASSLGRTRSGNTIYF

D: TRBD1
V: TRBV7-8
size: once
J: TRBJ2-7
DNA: TGTGCCAGCAAAGTAGGGGGTGGGACAGGGGTCGACGAGCAGTACTTC
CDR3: CASKVGGGTGVDEQYF

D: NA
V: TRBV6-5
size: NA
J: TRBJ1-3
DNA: TGTGCCAGCAGTTACTCGGCTATCTCTGGAAACACCATATATTTT
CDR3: CASSYSAISGNTIYF

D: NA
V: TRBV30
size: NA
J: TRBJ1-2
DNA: TGTGCCTGGAGTAGTGGAGGGGTTGGCTACACCTTC
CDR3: CAWSSGGVGYTF

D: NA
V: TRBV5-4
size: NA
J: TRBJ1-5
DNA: TGTGCCAGCAGCTTAGGAGTCAATCAGCCCCAGCATTTT
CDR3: CASSLGVNQPQHF

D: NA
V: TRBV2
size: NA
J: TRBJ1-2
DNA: TGTGCCAGCAGTGAAGCTCTGGCTAACTATGGCTACACCTTC
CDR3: CASSEALANYGYTF

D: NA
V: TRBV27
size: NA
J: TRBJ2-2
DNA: TGTGCCAGCAGTTTAATCCCCCAGGGGTGGACCGGGGAGCTGTTTTTT
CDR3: CASSLIPQGWTGELFF

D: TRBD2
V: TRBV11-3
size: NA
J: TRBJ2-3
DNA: TGTGCCAGCAGCCCCAGATCCAGCGGGGGGGCCGTGGCAGATACGCAGTATTTT
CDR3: CASSPRSSGGAVADTQYF

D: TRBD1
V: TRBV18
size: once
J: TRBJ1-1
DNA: TGTGCCAGCTCACTGGGACAGGAACTCTCTGAAGCTTTCTTT
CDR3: CASSLGQELSEAFF

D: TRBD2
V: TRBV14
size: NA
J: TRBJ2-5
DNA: TGTGCCAGCAGCCAAGATTGGGGACTAAGCGGGAGGGAGACCCAGTACTTC
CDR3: CASSQDWGLSGRETQYF

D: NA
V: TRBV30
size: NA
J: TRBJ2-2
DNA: TGTGCCTGGAGTGTATTGAGCGGGGAGCTGTTTTTT
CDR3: CAWSVLSGELFF

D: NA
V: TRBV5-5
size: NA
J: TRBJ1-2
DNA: TGTGCCAGCAGCCCATTGCAGCCCAGGGTTGGCTACACCTTC
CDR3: CASSPLQPRVGYTF

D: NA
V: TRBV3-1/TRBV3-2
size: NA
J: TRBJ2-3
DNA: TGTGCCAGCAGCCAAGCTGGACCAAGCACAGATACGCAGTATTTT
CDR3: CASSQAGPSTDTQYF

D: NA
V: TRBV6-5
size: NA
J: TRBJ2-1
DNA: TGTGCCAGCACTCTGGACCAGAGGGGTGAGCAGTTCTTC
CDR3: CASTLDQRGEQFF

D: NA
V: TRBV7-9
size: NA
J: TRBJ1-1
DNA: TGTGCCAGCAGCCCCGGGGCGGCGAACACTGAAGCTTTCTTT
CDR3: CASSPGAANTEAFF

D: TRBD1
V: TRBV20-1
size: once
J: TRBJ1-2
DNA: TGCAGTGCTAGTCTCCCAGGGGGCTCTGGCTACACCTTC
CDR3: CSASLPGGSGYTF

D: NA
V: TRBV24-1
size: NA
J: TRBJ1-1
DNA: TGTGCCACCCGGGATCGGTCGATCACTGAAGCTTTCTTT
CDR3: CATRDRSITEAFF

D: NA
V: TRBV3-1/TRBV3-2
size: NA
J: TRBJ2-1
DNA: TGTGCCAGCGGGGTCCCCCCCCGGCAGTTCTTC
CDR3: CASGVPPRQFF

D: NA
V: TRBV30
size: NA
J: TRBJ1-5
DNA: TGTGCCTGGAGTCCGCAGGGTAATCAGCCCCAGCATTTT
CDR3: CAWSPQGNQPQHF

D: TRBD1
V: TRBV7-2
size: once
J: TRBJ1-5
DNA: TGTGCCAGCAGCTTTCACAGGGGTAGCAATCAGCCCCAGCATTTT
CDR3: CASSFHRGSNQPQHF

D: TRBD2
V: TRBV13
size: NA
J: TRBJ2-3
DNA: TGTGCCAGCTCTAGCGGCAAGATGGATACGCAGTATTTT
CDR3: CASSSGKMDTQYF

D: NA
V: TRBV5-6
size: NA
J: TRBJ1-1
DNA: TGTGCCAGCAGCGTTACAGGGAACATGAACACTGAAGCTTTCTTT
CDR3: CASSVTGNMNTEAFF

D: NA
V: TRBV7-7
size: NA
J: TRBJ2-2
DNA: TGTGCCAGCAGCTTAGTTGGGGACACCAACACCGGGGAGCTGTTTTTT
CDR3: CASSLVGDTNTGELFF

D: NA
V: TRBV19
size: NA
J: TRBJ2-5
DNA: TGTGCCAGTAGTATGAGTCCAGGGGCGCGGGGGACCCAGTACTTC
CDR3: CASSMSPGARGTQYF

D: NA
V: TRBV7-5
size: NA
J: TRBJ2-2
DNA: TGTGTCAGAAGCACCTGGACACCTAAGGAGACCGGGGAGCTGTTTTTT
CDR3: CVRSTWTPKETGELFF

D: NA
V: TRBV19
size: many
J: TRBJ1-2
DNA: TGTGCCAGTAGTATCTCCTCAGGGTCGGTCTATGGCTACACCTTC
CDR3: CASSISSGSVYGYTF

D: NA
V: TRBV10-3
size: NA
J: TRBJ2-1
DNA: TGTGCCATCAGCAGGGGATTGGGCAATGAGCAGTTCTTC
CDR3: CAISRGLGNEQFF